The 3 T cell receptor beta chains listed next were all sequenced from one sample in a study of T cell repertoires in cytomegalovirus infection (dated by TCRdb to the late 2010s). The treatment or condition label here, explained by the study, means: in vitro stimulation with specific CMV peptide epitopes to enrich CMV-specific T cells. Their target antigens are unknown. The sequencer was an Illumina HiSeq 1500. TCRdb took the public reads, trimmed them with fastp at Q25, ran MiXCR for clone calling and kept in-frame beta chains. Entries are consolidated by CDR3 protein sequence, retaining the most common genes and DNA. The sample contains fewer than 650,000 distinct CDR3 sequences, just under 40% of them found a single time. The ten largest clones add up to 48% of the sample. Source: cultured PBMCs, taken from culture after CMV antigen stimulation. The receptors stem from a human donor in good health (CMV status not recorded). Some clones in this sample may be carry-over from other donors' samples.

The chain joins TRBV19 to TRBJ2-3, with TRBD2 matching 11 bases. The junction had 5 bases not matched to a gene; V was cut back by 4 bases and J by 2 bases. The CDR3 loop spans 16 amino acids. Germline CDR1 is LNHDA and CDR2 is SQIVND (reference sequence). The DNA for the CDR3 is TGTGCCAGTAGTACCGGGACTAGCGGTTACACAGATACGCAGTATTTT. Translated: CASSTGTSGYTDTQYF.

As to this clonotype: A much larger clone differs by one base, so this may be a read error. The V gene is TRBV7-2, the J gene TRBJ1-3; no reliable D call. CDR3 length equals 14 residues. CDR1 is SGHTA and CDR2 is FQGNSA in the germline V gene. Trimming left V 5 bases short and J 4 bases short, with 12 bases between. CDR3 DNA sequence: TGTGCCAGCAGCCAAAATCCCCTCGGAAACACCATATATTTT. As protein: CASSQNPLGNTIYF. Variable domain in full (rest from reference TRBV7-2 and TRBJ1-3): GAGVSQSPSNKVTEKGKDVELRCDPISGHTALYWYRQSLGQGLEFLIYFQGNSAPDKSGLPSDRFSAERTGGSVSTLTIQRTQQEDSAVYLCASSQNPLGNTIYFGEGSWLTVV.

V gene TRBV2 combines with J gene TRBJ2-5, with 8 bases fitting TRBD1. Germline V gives CDR1 SNHLY, CDR2 FYNNEI. CDR3 size: 13 residues. J was trimmed by 13 bases and V by 3 bases; bases with no gene match: 10. The CDR3 reads CASSDGQAGGAYF. CDR3 sequence (DNA): TGTGCCAGCAGTGATGGTCAGGCAGGGGGCGCGTACTTC.